This T cell receptor beta chain was sequenced for a study of T cell responses to AZD1222 COVID-19 vaccine. Germline V gene sequence: CDR1 MGHRA, CDR2 YSYEKL. The CDR3 is made up of 15 amino acids. The germline V and J ends were trimmed by 1 base and 2 bases, with 9 bases remaining between them. The assay was immunoSEQ multiplex PCR, and TCRdb's table has in-frame clones only and misses some. Among 140,000 to 150,000 clones listed, around nine tenths were seen once. The sample was peripheral blood, taken on day 0 of AZD1222 vaccination. The receptor's source is an adult in good health. The gene calls are TRBV4-1 and TRBJ1-5; D remains ambiguous. The CDR3 DNA is TGCGCCAGCAGCCAAGGAGGTACTGGCAATCAGCCCCAGCATTTT. Residues: CASSQGGTGNQPQHF.